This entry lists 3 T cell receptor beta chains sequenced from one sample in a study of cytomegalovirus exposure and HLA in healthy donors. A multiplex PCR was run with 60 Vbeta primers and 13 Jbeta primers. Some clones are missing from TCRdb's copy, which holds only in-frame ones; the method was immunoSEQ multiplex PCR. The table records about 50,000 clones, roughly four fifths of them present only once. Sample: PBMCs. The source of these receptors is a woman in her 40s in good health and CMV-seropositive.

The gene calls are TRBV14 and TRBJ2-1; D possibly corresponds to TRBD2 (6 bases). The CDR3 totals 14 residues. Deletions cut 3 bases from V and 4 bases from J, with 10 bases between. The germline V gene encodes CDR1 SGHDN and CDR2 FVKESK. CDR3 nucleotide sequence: TGTGCCAGCAGCCAGGAGGGGACTTACAATGAGCAGTTCTTC. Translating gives CASSQEGTYNEQFF.

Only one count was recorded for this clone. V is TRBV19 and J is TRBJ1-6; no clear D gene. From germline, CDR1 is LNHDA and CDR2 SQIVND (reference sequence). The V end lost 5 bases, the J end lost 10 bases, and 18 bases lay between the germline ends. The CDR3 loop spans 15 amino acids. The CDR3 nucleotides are TGTGCCAGTAGTCCCGATGGACTCGGTGCGTCACCCCTCCACTTT. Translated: CASSPDGLGASPLHF.

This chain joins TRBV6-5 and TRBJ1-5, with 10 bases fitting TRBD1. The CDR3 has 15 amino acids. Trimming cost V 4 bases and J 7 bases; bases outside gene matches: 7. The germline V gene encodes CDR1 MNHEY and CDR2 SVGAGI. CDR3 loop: CASSSGQGIGQPQHF. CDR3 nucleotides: TGTGCCAGCAGTTCGGGACAGGGGATTGGGCAGCCCCAGCATTTT.